This record concerns one TCR beta chain sequence. The antigen remains unidentified. These data belong to a study of cytomegalovirus exposure and HLA in healthy donors. Study information: Drawn from HLA-typed donors, tens of millions of unique TCRs were held in an early data release. Study-level findings and limits: It was reported that the classifier diagnosed cytomegalovirus status with high specificity and sensitivity in both the original and validation cohorts. The dataset shows that most TCR sequences were rare, while some public TCRs occurred in many donors. In most subjects, TCR beta sequences reportedly gave accurate predictions of HLA-A and HLA-B alleles.

It was with 60 Vbeta and 13 Jbeta primers that the PCR ran. Assay used: immunoSEQ multiplex PCR; TCRdb lists only in-frame clones, some missing. The sample lists roughly 100,000 clones; less than 80% were seen once. Trimming took 0 bases from V and 6 from J, leaving 12 bases between them. The CDR3 consists of 14 residues. The germline V gene has CDR1 SGHDN and CDR2 FVKESK. The gene calls are TRBV14 and TRBJ2-7, with D unclear. Sequenced input: PBMCs. The sequence was obtained from a man aged 25-45 years in good health and CMV-seronegative. The DNA of the CDR3 is TGTGCCAGCAGCCAAGACGGCCGGGTTGCCGAGCAGTACTTC. This encodes CASSQDGRVAEQYF.